This T cell receptor beta chain was sequenced in a study of blood T cell repertoires in COVID-19. Background on the study: Some COVID-19 samples were acute and others convalescent; all came from the United States, Italy and Spain. From T cells, B-cell-depleted T cells, or PBMCs came the material, which was cDNA or gDNA.

V was pared by 6 bases and J by 2 bases, with 6 bases of the junction left unmatched. CDR1 and CDR2 from the germline V gene are SEHNR and FQNEAQ (reference sequence). The CDR3 extends over 15 amino acids. Authors' processing steps: For nucleated cells, counts were estimated from reference gene primer amplification. Method: immunoSEQ multiplex PCR; TCRdb's copy keeps in-frame clones and lacks some. V and J calls and clone size are given by that table; D and trimming were obtained from the DNA. Of roughly 20,000 clones detected, roughly 93% appear once; the ten largest clones hold roughly a sixth. The sequence was obtained from a human donor in a cohort sampled during active COVID-19. Specimen: peripheral blood. The chain combines TRBV7-9 with TRBJ1-3; 8 positions match TRBD1. CDR3 sequence: CASRAPGGAGNTIYF. DNA for the CDR3: TGTGCCAGCAGGGCTCCAGGGGGCGCTGGAAACACCATATATTTT.